The 31 T cell receptor beta chains listed next were all sequenced from one sample in a study of T cells in Graves' hyperthyroidism and ophthalmopathy. TCR beta CDR3 region amplification was performed from RNA transcripts. The HTBI primer set was used in a first-round RT-PCR of the TCR CDR3. TCRdb reprocessed the multiplex PCR reads with MiXCR, giving one entry per CDR3 protein. This table holds hundreds of thousands of distinct CDR3 sequences, roughly 32% found once. Sequencing was carried out using blood. All receptors come from a woman aged 40 to 50 with Graves' hyperthyroidism.

This clonotype came up many times. The CDR3 loop is CASSPGQGRNTIYF. DNA for the CDR3: TGTGCCAGCAGTCCCGGGCAGGGAAGAAACACCATATATTTT. V usage is TRBV7-3 and J usage is TRBJ1-3, with D possibly being TRBD1 (5 bases). V shed 6 bases and J shed 5 bases, with 14 bases lying between them. Germline assignment: CDR1 SGHTA and CDR2 FQGTGA. CDR3 size: 14 residues.

Only a few counts were recorded for this clonotype. V is TRBV7-7 and J is TRBJ2-7, with D maybe TRBD2 (7 bases). Germline V gene lookup returns CDR1 SSHAT and CDR2 FNYEAQ (reference sequence). The CDR3 spans 14 residues. With 5 bases removed from V and 4 bases from J, the gap between germline ends came to 15 bases. The CDR3 nucleotides are TGTGCCAGCAGCCAAGGGGGGGTACCTTACGAGCAGTACTTC. It translates to CASSQGGVPYEQYF.

The chain links TRBV7-9 to TRBJ2-2; 7 bases are shared with TRBD2. V trimming: 6 bases; J trimming: 1 base; junction bases outside the gene matches: 8. CDR1 is SEHNR, CDR2 FQNEAQ, per germline (reference sequence). This CDR3 spans 16 amino acids. CDR3 DNA: TGTGCCAGCAGTTCCCATGGCGGGGGGAACACCGGGGAGCTGTTTTTT. Its protein product is CASSSHGGGNTGELFF. The whole variable domain, remainder taken from reference TRBV7-9 and TRBJ2-2, is DTGVSQNPRHKITKRGQNVTFRCDPISEHNRLYWYRQTLGQGPEFLTYFQNEAQLEKSRLLSDRFSAERPKGSFSTLEIQRTEQGDSAMYLCASSSHGGGNTGELFFGEGSRLTVL.

This clonotype showed up just a few times. This chain joins TRBV11-2 and TRBJ2-2; no reliable D call. V was clipped by 4 bases and J by 3 bases, with 9 bases between them. Germline V lookup: CDR1 SGHAT, CDR2 FQNNGV. CDR3 size: 14 residues. The CDR3, as DNA: TGTGCCAGCAGCTACCCACTTTACACCGGGGAGCTGTTTTTT. Amino acid sequence: CASSYPLYTGELFF.

The chain employs TRBV15 and TRBJ1-5, with D hard to call. The germline CDR1 and CDR2 sequences are LNHNV and YYDKDF (reference sequence). The ends were cut back, 0 bases at V and 9 bases at J, with 6 bases in the middle. The CDR3 consists of 12 residues. CDR3 nucleotide sequence: TGTGCCACCAGCAGAGATCAGTGGCCCCAGCATTTT. It is translated as CATSRDQWPQHF.

This clonotype came up a few times. The chain is built from TRBV19 and TRBJ2-2, with 8 bases aligning to TRBD2. Trimming took 10 bases from V and 5 from J; bases not matched to a gene: 9. The V gene's germline CDR1 is LNHDA and CDR2 SQIVND (reference sequence). CDR3 size: 14 residues. The CDR3 here is CATQSGRQTGELFF. DNA for the CDR3: TGTGCCACCCAAAGCGGGAGACAGACCGGGGAGCTGTTTTTT.

About this clonotype itself: The CDR3 does not end in the conserved phenylalanine or tryptophan, so this is likely a read error. This rearrangement joins TRBV12-3 or TRBV12-4 to TRBJ1-2; no clear D gene. The CDR3 totals 15 residues. Trimming removed 1 base from V and 5 bases from J, with 14 bases in between. The CDR3 coding sequence is TGTGCCAGCAGTTTAGACAGTCCCTTTGTTTATGGCTACACCCTC. It encodes CASSLDSPFVYGYTL.

The chain is built from TRBV6-5 and TRBJ2-2; maybe TRBD1 (6 bases). Germline loops: CDR1 MNHEY, CDR2 SVGAGI. The CDR3 covers 15 residues. V was shortened by 6 bases and J by 7 bases, with 18 bases between the two germline ends. This CDR3 is CASSIRTVDVGELFF. CDR3 nucleotide sequence: TGTGCCAGCAGCATAAGGACAGTAGATGTCGGGGAGCTGTTTTTT.

This sequence joins TRBV5-1 and TRBJ1-2; 8 nucleotides line up with TRBD1. In germline, CDR1 is SGHRS, CDR2 YFSETQ. The length of the CDR3 is 15 residues. The V and J ends lost 0 bases and 4 bases, in that order; junction bases with no gene match: 5. The CDR3 loop is CASSLGGQDGYGYTF. The CDR3 bases are TGCGCCAGCAGCTTGGGGGGACAGGATGGCTATGGCTACACCTTC.

Ten or more counts support this clonotype. This chain connects TRBV19 to TRBJ2-5; TRBD2 aligns across 10 bases. Germline trimming cut 5 bases from V and 2 bases from J; bases unmatched to any gene: 8. The CDR3 is 16 residues long. Germline V gene data show CDR1 as LNHDA and CDR2 as SQIVND (reference sequence). The CDR3 is CASSGQASGSQETQYF. In DNA, the CDR3 is TGTGCCAGTAGTGGGCAGGCTAGCGGGAGTCAAGAGACCCAGTACTTC.

There are a few counts of this clonotype. The V call is TRBV6-6, the J call TRBJ2-6; D unresolved. The germline CDR1 and CDR2 sequences are MNHNY and SVGAGI (reference sequence). The CDR3 runs to 15 residues. Trimming left V 6 bases short and J 1 base short, with 10 bases between. CDR3 residues: CASSAGRSGANVLTF. The CDR3 DNA sequence: TGTGCCAGCAGCGCCGGCCGATCTGGGGCCAACGTCCTGACTTTC.

This clonotype was seen at least ten times. The rearrangement links TRBV19 to TRBJ2-7; D not certain. The V gene lost 3 bases and the J gene lost 6 bases, with 18 bases spanning the gap. The V gene's germline CDR1 is LNHDA and CDR2 SQIVND (reference sequence). The CDR3 runs 15 residues. This CDR3 is CASSMRSDGLGEQYF. The DNA of the CDR3 is TGTGCCAGTAGTATGAGGTCAGATGGGCTGGGCGAGCAGTACTTC.

This clonotype was counted ten times or more. The chain combines TRBV5-1 with TRBJ1-2; perhaps TRBD1 as D (5 bases). The ends were cut back, 4 bases at V and 8 bases at J, with 18 bases in the middle. The CDR3 is made up of 14 amino acids. Germline V gene sequence: CDR1 SGHRS, CDR2 YFSETQ. In DNA form, the CDR3 reads TGCGCCAGCAGCCCTCCTCTGGTAGGGGACGGCTACACCTTC. This codes for CASSPPLVGDGYTF.

This clonotype was counted a few times. The J gene is TRBJ2-7, the V gene TRBV7-9; maybe TRBD2 (5 bases). This CDR3 comprises 15 residues. Germline assignment: CDR1 SEHNR and CDR2 FQNEAQ (reference sequence). The V end lost 2 bases, the J end lost 3 bases, and 14 bases lay between the germline ends. CDR3 sequence reads: CASSLSGNYYYEQYF. The CDR3 nucleotides are TGTGCCAGCAGCTTAAGCGGAAACTACTACTACGAGCAGTACTTC.

A single count supports this clonotype. V usage is TRBV9 and J usage is TRBJ2-7, with 8 bases lining up with TRBD2. Trimming cost V 5 bases and J 5 bases; bases outside gene matches: 12. The CDR3 runs 15 residues. CDR1 and CDR2 (germline): SGDLS, YYNGEE. Here the CDR3 DNA reads TGTGCCAGCAGGTTCCGAGTAGCGGGGTCCGACGAGCAGTACTTC. Translating gives CASRFRVAGSDEQYF. Using reference TRBV9 and TRBJ2-7 for the parts outside the CDR3, the full variable domain is DSGVTQTPKHLITATGQRVTLRCSPRSGDLSVYWYQQSLDQGLQFLIQYYNGEERAKGNILERFSAQQFPDLHSELNLSSLELGDSALYFCASRFRVAGSDEQYFGPGTRLTVT.

This clonotype was picked up many times. This chain links TRBV20-1 with TRBJ2-5; D remains ambiguous. The CDR3 is 14 amino acids. Germline V gives CDR1 DFQATT, CDR2 SNEGSKA (reference sequence). The V gene lost 4 bases and the J gene lost 1 base, with 13 bases spanning the gap. CDR3 nucleotide sequence: TGCAGTGCTATCAAGAATGGCCGCCAAGAGACCCAGTACTTC. Translation: CSAIKNGRQETQYF.

As for this clonotype: The CDR3 does not close with the conserved phenylalanine or tryptophan, likely indicating a read error. The chain links TRBV12-3 or TRBV12-4 to TRBJ2-7; D is ambiguous. CDR3 length: 13 amino acids. Trimming cost V 2 bases and J 0 bases, with 5 bases left between them. The CDR3, as DNA: TGTGCCAGCAGTTTAAGGAGCTCCTACGAGCAGTACTAC. It encodes CASSLRSSYEQYY.

The chain links TRBV20-1 to TRBJ1-2, with D perhaps matching TRBD1 (6 bases). Germline CDR1 and CDR2: DFQATT and SNEGSKA (reference sequence). Trimming left V 5 bases short and J 5 bases short, with 18 bases between. CDR3 size: 14 residues. This CDR3 reads CSAGPGGLLYGYTF. Written as DNA, the CDR3 is TGCAGTGCTGGGCCCGGGGGCCTTCTTTATGGCTACACCTTC.

The chain employs TRBV6-6 and TRBJ2-7; possible D gene TRBD1, 6 bases. Trimming took off 8 bases at V and 2 bases at J, with 13 bases between the two ends. This CDR3 region has 13 residues. Looked up from germline, CDR1 is MNHNY and CDR2 is SVGAGI (reference sequence). CDR3 residues: CASEQGWTYEQYF. The CDR3 DNA follows: TGTGCCAGCGAACAGGGTTGGACCTACGAGCAGTACTTC.

The gene calls are TRBV2 and TRBJ2-4; D not certain. Deletions cut 4 bases from V and 5 bases from J, with 3 bases between. CDR1 and CDR2 from the germline V gene are SNHLY and FYNNEI. The CDR3 length is 11 residues. The chain's CDR3 is CASSAENIQYF. The CDR3 nucleotides are TGTGCCAGCAGTGCGGAAAACATTCAGTACTTC.

This sequence joins TRBV19 and TRBJ2-7, with 7 nucleotides matching TRBD2. The CDR3 sequence is 14 residues long. The J segment lost 5 bases and the V segment lost 4 bases, leaving 8 bases of the junction unmatched. CDR1 and CDR2 (germline): LNHDA, SQIVND (reference sequence). The CDR3 loop reads CASSTLRGGNEQYF. The CDR3 coding sequence is TGTGCCAGTAGTACCTTACGGGGAGGGAACGAGCAGTACTTC.

Note on this clonotype: A much larger clone sits a single nucleotide away, making a read error possible. This chain joins TRBV29-1 and TRBJ1-1, with D perhaps TRBD1 (5 bases). This CDR3 has 10 residues. Germline V lookup: CDR1 SQVTM, CDR2 ANQGSEA. This CDR3 is CGVDDSLAFF. Here the CDR3 DNA reads TGCGGCGTTGATGACAGCCTAGCTTTCTTT.

This chain uses TRBV2 with TRBJ2-3; possibly TRBD1 for D (5 bases). The CDR3 is 13 amino acids. Between the trimmed V and J ends, which lost 6 bases and 3 bases, there was a span of 10 bases. Germline CDR1 and CDR2: SNHLY and FYNNEI. The CDR3 nucleotides read TGTGCCAGCAGGCAGGGTGGTACAGATACGCAGTATTTT. Translating gives CASRQGGTDTQYF.

This clonotype was counted ten times or more. The chain has TRBV5-8 and TRBJ1-2; D perhaps matches TRBD1 (6 bases). Germline lookup yields CDR1 SGHTS and CDR2 YDEGEE. This CDR3 contains 15 residues. Trimming removed 3 bases at V and 5 bases at J, with 17 bases between. The CDR3, as DNA: TGTGCCAGCAGCTACGACAGGATAAGGGGTTATGGCTACACCTTC. Translating gives CASSYDRIRGYGYTF. Drawing the rest from reference TRBV5-8 and TRBJ1-2, the complete variable domain is EAGVTQSPTHLIKTRGQQATLRCSPISGHTSVYWYQQALGLGLQFLLWYDEGEERNRGNFPPRFSGRQFPNYSSELNVNALELEDSALYLCASSYDRIRGYGYTFGSGTRLTVV.

In nucleotides, the CDR3 is TGCAGTGCTAGATACACAGGGTGGGAGCAGTACTTC. This sequence encodes CSARYTGWEQYF. J is TRBJ2-7 and V is TRBV20-1, with TRBD1 as a possible D gene (6 bases). V shed 2 bases and J shed 7 bases, with 12 bases lying between them. Germline V gene sequence: CDR1 DFQATT, CDR2 SNEGSKA (reference sequence). CDR3 length: 12 residues.

This clonotype appeared many times. The chain is built from TRBV7-2 and TRBJ2-5, with D tentatively TRBD1 (5 bases). The CDR3 is 12 amino acids. Trimming removed 6 bases from V and 5 bases from J, with 10 bases in between. The germline CDR1 and CDR2 sequences are SGHTA and FQGNSA. This chain's CDR3 is CASRKNRETQYF. The CDR3 coding sequence is TGTGCCAGCAGAAAAAACAGGGAGACCCAGTACTTC.

The sample holds a few counts of this clonotype. The V and J genes are TRBV19 and TRBJ2-5; D remains unclear. Germline loops: CDR1 LNHDA, CDR2 SQIVND (reference sequence). The CDR3 runs to 15 residues. Deletions cut 5 bases from V and 2 bases from J, with 15 bases between. CDR3 DNA: TGTGCCAGTAGTCCACGAGACTGGATACAAGAGACCCAGTACTTC. The encoded protein is CASSPRDWIQETQYF.

As to this clonotype: The junction and the germline gene differ at one end; a read error may be behind it. The rearrangement links TRBV7-2 to TRBJ1-5; 8 bases fit TRBD1. Germline lookup yields CDR1 SGHTA and CDR2 FQGNSA. The length of the CDR3 is 15 residues. DNA for the CDR3: TGCGCCAGCAGCTACGACGGACAGGGTGGGCAGCCCCAGCATTTT. As protein: CASSYDGQGGQPQHF.

Here the CDR3 reads CSVDDGAGPTNEKLFF. CDR3 in DNA: TGCAGCGTTGACGACGGGGCAGGCCCGACTAATGAAAAACTGTTTTTT. J is TRBJ1-4 and V is TRBV29-1, with D maybe TRBD1 (5 bases). CDR1 SQVTM and CDR2 ANQGSEA come from the germline V gene. The V end was cut by 3 bases, the J end by 2 bases, with 16 bases between. The CDR3 totals 16 residues.

This clonotype was picked up many times. This rearrangement joins TRBV10-2 to TRBJ1-3; no firm D call. V was pared by 2 bases and J by 4 bases, with 12 bases between. CDR3 size: 15 residues. Germline CDR1 is WSHSY and CDR2 is SAAADI. In DNA form, the CDR3 reads TGCGCCAGCAGTGAGACAAGCATACTCGGAAACACCATATATTTT. Translated: CASSETSILGNTIYF.

The chain couples TRBV5-4 to TRBJ1-4, with D uncertain. The CDR3 runs 15 residues. Germline V gene sequence: CDR1 SGHNT, CDR2 YYREEE (reference sequence). The V end was cut by 0 bases, the J end by 0 bases, with 6 bases between. In DNA form, the CDR3 reads TGTGCCAGCAGCTTGGATACCTCAACTAATGAAAAACTGTTTTTT. Translating it yields CASSLDTSTNEKLFF.